The rows below give T cell receptor beta chains drawn from one sample of a study of T-cell reconstitution after alpha-beta-depleted transplantation in children. From the PCR reads, TCRdb called clonotypes with MiXCR, one entry per CDR3 protein. The data hold around 300,000 distinct CDR3 sequences, with roughly a tenth observed a single time. The material was PBMCs, obtained before TCRalphabeta/CD19-depleted stem cell transplant. The receptors come from a boy younger than two with acute myeloid leukemia, due to receive a stem cell transplant. Each CDR3 is given with its conserved first and last residue. The D gene is left open where the match is weak. The size entry is marked missing in some rows and otherwise reads once, few, many or a size class.

cdr3_nt cdr3_aa clone_size j_call v_call d_call
TGTGCCACCAGCAGAGATAGCCACCAAGAGACCCAGTACTTC CATSRDSHQETQYF few TRBJ2-5 TRBV15 .
TGTGCCAGCAGTGTCGGCGGGGACACCGGGGAGCTGTTTTTT CASSVGGDTGELFF . TRBJ2-2 TRBV6-4 .
TGCAGCGTTGCCCCTCAGGGGCAAGAGACCCAGTACTTC CSVAPQGQETQYF many TRBJ2-5 TRBV29-1 .
TGTGCCAGCACCGACAGGGGGAGGGAGACCCAGTACTTC CASTDRGRETQYF many TRBJ2-5 TRBV12-3/TRBV12-4 TRBD1
TGTGCCAGCAGCTTAGACAGGGGCTATGAGCAGTTCTTC CASSLDRGYEQFF few TRBJ2-1 TRBV11-2 .
TGCGCCAGCAGCTTGGAGGGAGTCGAGCAGTACTTC CASSLEGVEQYF many TRBJ2-7 TRBV5-1 .
TGTGCCAGCAGCCAAGCTTATGGGTACGGGGCCAACGTCCTGACTTTC CASSQAYGYGANVLTF many TRBJ2-6 TRBV3-1 .
TGTGCCAGCCTCCCGGGACTCAGTAATTCACCCCTCCACTTT CASLPGLSNSPLHF few TRBJ1-6 TRBV11-2 .
TGTGCCAGCAGCCTGACTCTGACCGGGGAGCTGTTTTTT CASSLTLTGELFF many TRBJ2-2 TRBV7-3 .
TGTGCCAGCAGTTTGGGGGGCGGGGACACTGAAGCTTTCTTT CASSLGGGDTEAFF many TRBJ1-1 TRBV12-3/TRBV12-4 .
TGTGCCACCAGCAGAGAGCCAGACTCCTACGAGCAGTACTTC CATSREPDSYEQYF many TRBJ2-7 TRBV15 .
TGTGCCAGCAGCTTATCTGTCCTATCCCATACTAGCGGGAGCACAGATACGCAGTATTTT CASSLSVLSHTSGSTDTQYF many TRBJ2-3 TRBV11-1 TRBD2
TGTGCCAGCAGTCCCCTCGGGCGGGGGTGGACGCAGTATTTT CASSPLGRGWTQYF many TRBJ2-3 TRBV27 TRBD2
TGTGCCAGCAGCTCCCGACAGAGAAACACCATATATTTT CASSSRQRNTIYF many TRBJ1-3 TRBV11-3 .
TGTGCCAGCAGTCAGGACAGAACTAATGAAAAACTGTTTTTT CASSQDRTNEKLFF many TRBJ1-4 TRBV28 .
TGTGCCAGCAGCCGGACAGGGAGGCTGAGGGATGGCTACACCTTC CASSRTGRLRDGYTF many TRBJ1-2 TRBV7-3 TRBD1
TGCAGTGCTAGAGGGGACAGGGACTACGAGCAGTACTTC CSARGDRDYEQYF many TRBJ2-7 TRBV20-1 TRBD1
TGCAGCGTGACAAATGTTGCTGGAAACACCATATATTTT CSVTNVAGNTIYF many TRBJ1-3 TRBV29-1 .
TGTGCCAGCAGCTTGATGCGGACAGGGGAGATTCAGCCCCAGCATTTT CASSLMRTGEIQPQHF many TRBJ1-5 TRBV5-6 TRBD1
TGTGCCAGCAGAGCACAGGGGAACACTGAAGCTTTCTTT CASRAQGNTEAFF . TRBJ1-1 TRBV6-1 .
TGTGCCAGCAGCCTCAGGGGGCGTTCACAAGAGACCCAGTACTTC CASSLRGRSQETQYF . TRBJ2-5 TRBV11-2 TRBD1
TGCAGTGCTAGAGATCAGACCGATACGCAGTATTTT CSARDQTDTQYF many TRBJ2-3 TRBV20-1 .
TGTGCCAGCAGTCCACCGGCAACTACTGCAACTAATGAAAAACTGTTTTTT CASSPPATTATNEKLFF many TRBJ1-4 TRBV28 .
TGTGCCAGCAGTTACTCTCGGGACTTAACTCCCGATGTGGATACGCAGTATTTT CASSYSRDLTPDVDTQYF few TRBJ2-3 TRBV6-5 .
TGTGCCAGCAGGGGGAGGCCCAAAGGGAGCGAGCAGTACTTC CASRGRPKGSEQYF many TRBJ2-7 TRBV12-3/TRBV12-4 .
TGCAGTGCTAGCGGGAGAAGCGATGAGCAGTTCTTC CSASGRSDEQFF . TRBJ2-1 TRBV20-1 .
TGCAGCGTTGACACTTCAGATACGCAGTATTTT CSVDTSDTQYF many TRBJ2-3 TRBV29-1 .
TGTGCCATCAGTCGCATCCCCGGGACTAGCGGGAGCTACGAGCAGTACTTC CAISRIPGTSGSYEQYF many TRBJ2-7 TRBV10-3 TRBD2
TGCGCCAGCAGTGATCCGGGTGCAGCGGGGGTGGGCACCGGGGAGCTGTTTTTT CASSDPGAAGVGTGELFF few TRBJ2-2 TRBV10-2 TRBD2
TGTGCCAGCAGGGGACACCGGCGGTATGGCTACACCTTC CASRGHRRYGYTF . TRBJ1-2 TRBV12-3/TRBV12-4 .
TGTGCCAATCCCTTCGTAGCTTCGTCGGGGAACACTGAAGCTTTCTTT CANPFVASSGNTEAFF . TRBJ1-1 TRBV19 .
TGTGCCAGCAGTTACACCATCACCCGTTACGAGCAGTACTTC CASSYTITRYEQYF many TRBJ2-7 TRBV6-5 .
TGTGCCAGCAGCGCGGGGGTAGGGGAGCAGTACTTC CASSAGVGEQYF many TRBJ2-7 TRBV7-6 TRBD2
TGCAGCGTGGCATCCATAGGGGCCGGGGAGCTGTTTTTT CSVASIGAGELFF many TRBJ2-2 TRBV29-1 .
TGTGCCAGCAGTCCTGGGTGGCTTATAATGAACACTGAAGCTTTCTTT CASSPGWLIMNTEAFF few TRBJ1-1 TRBV12-3/TRBV12-4 .
TGCGCCAGCAGCTTGGTCCTAGCGGGGGACAATGAGCAGTACTTC CASSLVLAGDNEQYF . TRBJ2-7 TRBV5-1 TRBD2
TGCGCCAGCAGCCAATCAGGGGGGGCTAATGAAAAACTGTTTTTT CASSQSGGANEKLFF many TRBJ1-4 TRBV4-3 TRBD1
TGTGCCAGCAGTGATCGACAGGGGTCAACGGAGACCCAGTACTTC CASSDRQGSTETQYF many TRBJ2-5 TRBV25-1 TRBD1
TGTGCCAGCAGCTTAGGTGCGGGAGGCCGCAATGGTGAGCAGTTCTTC CASSLGAGGRNGEQFF many TRBJ2-1 TRBV7-2 TRBD2
TGTGCCAGCAGTTACGTGGGGGGGCTAGATACGCAGTATTTT CASSYVGGLDTQYF many TRBJ2-3 TRBV6-5 .
TGTGCCAGCAGCCTGGGAGAGCGGGCTTTAAACAATGAGCAGTTCTTC CASSLGERALNNEQFF many TRBJ2-1 TRBV7-9 .
TGCAGTGCTAGAGTGAGGGATGAAGCTTTCTTT CSARVRDEAFF . TRBJ1-1 TRBV20-1 .
TGTGCCAGCAGCTCCCGCGCCGGGACAGGGGGCACTGAAGCTTTCTTT CASSSRAGTGGTEAFF many TRBJ1-1 TRBV7-8 TRBD1
TGCGCCAGCAGCTTGAATGGTCCTCTGAACACCGGGGAGCTGTTTTTT CASSLNGPLNTGELFF many TRBJ2-2 TRBV5-1 .
TGTGCCAGCAGCTACTGGACTAGCCGCTACGAGCAGTACTTC CASSYWTSRYEQYF . TRBJ2-7 TRBV11-2 TRBD2
TGTGCCATCAGGGGACAGGGGTCTGGAAACACCATATATTTT CAIRGQGSGNTIYF many TRBJ1-3 TRBV10-3 TRBD1
TGTGCCAGCAGCCCCCCGGGACTAGCGGGGGGGCGGGAGACCCAGTACTTC CASSPPGLAGGRETQYF few TRBJ2-5 TRBV5-5 TRBD2
TGTGCCAGCAGTTACGGGGGACGGAGCAATCAGCCCCAGCATTTT CASSYGGRSNQPQHF many TRBJ1-5 TRBV6-5 .
TGTGCCAGCAGTTTATTACTAGGGGGTGTCAATCAGCCCCAGCATTTT CASSLLLGGVNQPQHF many TRBJ1-5 TRBV28 .
TGTGCCAGCAGACCCGGACGGGTGAACACTGAAGCTTTCTTT CASRPGRVNTEAFF many TRBJ1-1 TRBV28 .
TGTGCCAGCAGCCCAGGCCCCCATCAGCCCCAGCATTTT CASSPGPHQPQHF . TRBJ1-5 TRBV12-3/TRBV12-4 .